Listed below are T cell receptor beta chains from one sample, sequenced in a study of regulatory T cells in long-lasting Graves disease. TCRdb re-analysed the multiplex PCR reads in MiXCR, keeping a single row per CDR3 protein. The sample contains 300,000 to 500,000 distinct CDR3 sequences, about 20% of which appear only once. The sequencing used peripheral blood mononuclear cells (PBMCs), collected when the disease was refractory, from a patient treated with antithyroid drugs. Receptor source: a female donor with Graves disease. Each CDR3 is given with its conserved first and last residue. The order of the fields is V gene, clone size, J gene, D gene, CDR3 protein, CDR3 DNA. The D gene is left open where the match is weak. Rows give clone size only sometimes, using once, few, many, or a class for an expanded clone.

v_gene: TRBV6-1
abundance: once
j_gene: TRBJ2-2
d_gene: NA
CDR3aa: CASSEIRNTGELFF
CDR3nt: TGTGCCAGCAGTGAAATACGGAACACCGGGGAGCTGTTTTTT

v_gene: TRBV28
abundance: many
j_gene: TRBJ1-5
d_gene: NA
CDR3aa: CASKQGRQPQHF
CDR3nt: TGTGCCAGCAAGCAGGGGCGGCAGCCCCAGCATTTT

v_gene: TRBV19
abundance: NA
j_gene: TRBJ2-7
d_gene: NA
CDR3aa: CASSIVQGVDYEQYF
CDR3nt: TGTGCCAGTAGTATAGTACAGGGAGTTGACTACGAGCAGTACTTC

v_gene: TRBV5-8
abundance: few
j_gene: TRBJ1-3
d_gene: NA
CDR3aa: CASSLTSLFGNTIYF
CDR3nt: TGTGCCAGCAGCTTGACCTCTCTCTTCGGAAACACCATATATTTT

v_gene: TRBV2
abundance: many
j_gene: TRBJ2-5
d_gene: TRBD1
CDR3aa: CASSGQGAGGTQYF
CDR3nt: TGTGCCAGCAGTGGACAGGGGGCCGGCGGGACCCAGTACTTC

v_gene: TRBV19
abundance: few
j_gene: TRBJ2-7
d_gene: TRBD1
CDR3aa: CAGSLMGRGQGASYEQYF
CDR3nt: TGTGCCGGTAGTCTTATGGGACGAGGACAGGGGGCTTCCTACGAGCAGTACTTC

v_gene: TRBV6-5
abundance: few
j_gene: TRBJ2-7
d_gene: NA
CDR3aa: CASSYSTPGGEQYF
CDR3nt: TGTGCCAGCAGTTACTCGACACCCGGAGGGGAGCAGTACTTC

v_gene: TRBV30
abundance: few
j_gene: TRBJ2-1
d_gene: NA
CDR3aa: CACQGLADEQFF
CDR3nt: TGTGCCTGTCAGGGTCTAGCAGATGAGCAGTTCTTC

v_gene: TRBV11-2
abundance: many
j_gene: TRBJ2-7
d_gene: TRBD2
CDR3aa: CASSLLAGGGTFSYEQYF
CDR3nt: TGTGCCAGCAGCCTTCTAGCGGGAGGGGGCACTTTCTCCTACGAGCAGTACTTC

v_gene: TRBV11-2
abundance: many
j_gene: TRBJ2-5
d_gene: NA
CDR3aa: CASSSERRETQYF
CDR3nt: TGTGCCAGCAGCTCCGAAAGACGGGAGACCCAGTACTTC

v_gene: TRBV12-3/TRBV12-4
abundance: NA
j_gene: TRBJ2-4
d_gene: TRBD2
CDR3aa: CASSLGGLVIDIQYF
CDR3nt: TGTGCCAGCAGTTTAGGGGGACTAGTGATTGACATTCAGTACTTC

v_gene: TRBV5-1
abundance: many
j_gene: TRBJ1-5
d_gene: NA
CDR3aa: CASSPPPNQPQHF
CDR3nt: TGCGCCAGCAGCCCCCCCCCCAATCAGCCCCAGCATTTT

v_gene: TRBV7-2
abundance: few
j_gene: TRBJ1-3
d_gene: TRBD1
CDR3aa: CASSLGGTAFSGNTIYF
CDR3nt: TGTGCCAGCAGCTTAGGAGGGACAGCCTTTTCTGGAAACACCATATATTTT

v_gene: TRBV11-1
abundance: many
j_gene: TRBJ2-7
d_gene: NA
CDR3aa: CASSSHSSRDGSYEQYF
CDR3nt: TGTGCCAGCAGCTCACACTCGTCCCGGGACGGCTCCTACGAGCAGTACTTC

v_gene: TRBV6-1
abundance: many
j_gene: TRBJ2-5
d_gene: NA
CDR3aa: CASSNPDSQYF
CDR3nt: TGTGCCAGCAGTAACCCAGACAGCCAGTACTTC

v_gene: TRBV6-2/TRBV6-3
abundance: NA
j_gene: TRBJ2-7
d_gene: TRBD1
CDR3aa: CAGGTGEYEQYF
CDR3nt: TGTGCCGGGGGGACAGGGGAGTACGAGCAGTACTTC

v_gene: TRBV12-3/TRBV12-4
abundance: many
j_gene: TRBJ2-2
d_gene: TRBD1
CDR3aa: CASSFLAGGNTGELFF
CDR3nt: TGTGCCAGCAGTTTTCTAGCAGGGGGAAACACCGGGGAGCTGTTTTTT

v_gene: TRBV29-1
abundance: NA
j_gene: TRBJ2-4
d_gene: NA
CDR3aa: CSACRGGQNIQYF
CDR3nt: TGCAGCGCCTGTAGGGGAGGACAAAACATTCAGTACTTC

v_gene: TRBV11-2
abundance: NA
j_gene: TRBJ1-4
d_gene: TRBD1
CDR3aa: CASSLAGQGNEKLFF
CDR3nt: TGTGCCAGCAGCTTAGCTGGACAGGGGAATGAAAAACTGTTTTTT

v_gene: TRBV5-5
abundance: few
j_gene: TRBJ2-7
d_gene: NA
CDR3aa: CASSRREGSSYEQYF
CDR3nt: TGTGCCAGCAGCCGTCGGGAAGGCAGTTCCTACGAGCAGTACTTC

v_gene: TRBV12-3/TRBV12-4
abundance: many
j_gene: TRBJ2-6
d_gene: NA
CDR3aa: CASSLESGANVLTF
CDR3nt: TGTGCCAGCAGTTTGGAATCTGGGGCCAACGTCCTGACTTTC

v_gene: TRBV20-1
abundance: NA
j_gene: TRBJ2-1
d_gene: TRBD2
CDR3aa: CSASRVGGLADYNEQFF
CDR3nt: TGCAGTGCCAGTCGGGTAGGGGGACTAGCGGACTACAATGAGCAGTTCTTC

v_gene: TRBV6-1
abundance: NA
j_gene: TRBJ2-5
d_gene: NA
CDR3aa: CASSTAGETQYF
CDR3nt: TGTGCCAGCTCTACGGCCGGGGAGACCCAGTACTTC

v_gene: TRBV29-1
abundance: many
j_gene: TRBJ1-1
d_gene: NA
CDR3aa: CSVHRARRVNTEAFF
CDR3nt: TGCAGCGTCCATAGGGCCAGGAGGGTGAACACTGAAGCTTTCTTT

v_gene: TRBV4-3
abundance: few
j_gene: TRBJ2-7
d_gene: NA
CDR3aa: CASSQDRGDYEQYF
CDR3nt: TGCGCCAGCAGCCAAGATCGCGGGGATTACGAGCAGTACTTC

v_gene: TRBV7-2
abundance: NA
j_gene: TRBJ2-3
d_gene: TRBD2
CDR3aa: CASSTGGGGFTDTQYF
CDR3nt: TGTGCCAGCAGCACGGGGGGGGGCGGTTTCACAGATACGCAGTATTTT

v_gene: TRBV12-3/TRBV12-4
abundance: many
j_gene: TRBJ1-5
d_gene: NA
CDR3aa: CASSLTGSRNQPQHF
CDR3nt: TGTGCCAGCAGTTTAACAGGGTCACGCAATCAGCCCCAGCATTTT

v_gene: TRBV28
abundance: many
j_gene: TRBJ1-1
d_gene: NA
CDR3aa: CASSFWDPGSEAFF
CDR3nt: TGTGCCAGCAGTTTTTGGGACCCCGGTAGTGAAGCTTTCTTT

v_gene: TRBV6-1
abundance: NA
j_gene: TRBJ2-7
d_gene: TRBD1
CDR3aa: CASSPTPGQGSYEQYF
CDR3nt: TGTGCCAGCAGTCCGACCCCGGGACAGGGATCCTACGAGCAGTACTTC

v_gene: TRBV3-1
abundance: NA
j_gene: TRBJ2-1
d_gene: NA
CDR3aa: CASSQDILTDRGNEQFF
CDR3nt: TGTGCCAGCAGCCAAGATATATTGACCGACCGAGGCAATGAGCAGTTCTTC

v_gene: TRBV7-8
abundance: many
j_gene: TRBJ2-7
d_gene: TRBD2
CDR3aa: CASSLEGGSREQYF
CDR3nt: TGTGCCAGCAGCTTAGAAGGCGGGAGCCGCGAGCAGTACTTC

v_gene: TRBV30
abundance: few
j_gene: TRBJ2-4
d_gene: NA
CDR3aa: CAWTPGLAKNIQYF
CDR3nt: TGTGCCTGGACCCCGGGACTAGCCAAAAACATTCAGTACTTC

v_gene: TRBV9
abundance: NA
j_gene: TRBJ2-1
d_gene: NA
CDR3aa: CASSAVEGPYSYNEQFF
CDR3nt: TGTGCCAGCAGCGCCGTGGAGGGGCCCTACTCCTACAATGAGCAGTTCTTC

v_gene: TRBV28
abundance: many
j_gene: TRBJ2-7
d_gene: NA
CDR3aa: CASSSPVRDEQYF
CDR3nt: TGTGCCAGCAGTTCCCCGGTGCGCGACGAGCAGTACTTC

v_gene: TRBV29-1
abundance: few
j_gene: TRBJ1-5
d_gene: TRBD1
CDR3aa: CSVGGGLGGQPQHF
CDR3nt: TGCAGCGTTGGGGGGGGCCTAGGGGGCCAGCCCCAGCATTTT

v_gene: TRBV20-1
abundance: NA
j_gene: TRBJ1-6
d_gene: NA
CDR3aa: CSAGEPPQVPLHF
CDR3nt: TGCAGTGCCGGAGAGCCTCCGCAGGTACCCCTCCACTTT

v_gene: TRBV27
abundance: many
j_gene: TRBJ2-7
d_gene: NA
CDR3aa: CASRKRDQGSYEQYF
CDR3nt: TGTGCCAGCAGAAAACGGGACCAGGGCTCCTACGAGCAGTACTTC

v_gene: TRBV27
abundance: few
j_gene: TRBJ2-4
d_gene: TRBD1
CDR3aa: CASSLMGQPNIQYF
CDR3nt: TGTGCCAGCAGTTTAATGGGACAGCCAAACATTCAGTACTTC

v_gene: TRBV30
abundance: once
j_gene: TRBJ1-1
d_gene: NA
CDR3aa: CAWSQQGTGSPFF
CDR3nt: TGTGCCTGGAGTCAGCAGGGTACTGGGTCCCCTTTCTTT

v_gene: TRBV2
abundance: many
j_gene: TRBJ1-4
d_gene: NA
CDR3aa: CATAVGSTNEKLFF
CDR3nt: TGTGCCACCGCGGTGGGATCAACTAATGAAAAACTGTTTTTT

v_gene: TRBV6-5
abundance: many
j_gene: TRBJ1-2
d_gene: NA
CDR3aa: CASSYRGDSLVGYTF
CDR3nt: TGTGCCAGCAGTTACCGTGGAGACAGTTTAGTTGGCTACACCTTC

v_gene: TRBV12-5
abundance: many
j_gene: TRBJ2-7
d_gene: TRBD1
CDR3aa: CASGLRDRETYEQYF
CDR3nt: TGTGCTAGTGGTCTCCGGGACAGAGAGACCTACGAGCAGTACTTC

v_gene: TRBV6-1
abundance: few
j_gene: TRBJ1-2
d_gene: NA
CDR3aa: CASRDPGEYGYTF
CDR3nt: TGTGCCAGCAGGGATCCCGGGGAATATGGCTACACCTTC

v_gene: TRBV11-2
abundance: NA
j_gene: TRBJ2-6
d_gene: TRBD1
CDR3aa: CASSQGDSGANVLTF
CDR3nt: TGTGCCAGCAGCCAGGGGGATTCTGGGGCCAACGTCCTGACTTTC

v_gene: TRBV28
abundance: NA
j_gene: TRBJ2-2
d_gene: NA
CDR3aa: CATPPWVFGGELFF
CDR3nt: TGTGCCACCCCTCCTTGGGTTTTCGGCGGGGAGCTGTTTTTT

v_gene: TRBV18
abundance: few
j_gene: TRBJ2-3
d_gene: NA
CDR3aa: CASSPYTDTQYF
CDR3nt: TGTGCCAGCTCACCATACACAGATACGCAGTATTTT

v_gene: TRBV20-1
abundance: many
j_gene: TRBJ1-1
d_gene: NA
CDR3aa: CSARYSNTEAFF
CDR3nt: TGCAGTGCTCGTTACAGCAACACTGAAGCTTTCTTT

v_gene: TRBV19
abundance: NA
j_gene: TRBJ1-1
d_gene: TRBD1
CDR3aa: CASSMQGRGLNTEAFF
CDR3nt: TGTGCCAGTAGTATGCAGGGCAGGGGGTTGAACACTGAAGCTTTCTTT

v_gene: TRBV4-3
abundance: NA
j_gene: TRBJ2-6
d_gene: TRBD2
CDR3aa: CASSQAAGAGANVLTF
CDR3nt: TGCGCCAGCAGCCAAGCAGCGGGAGCTGGGGCCAACGTCCTGACTTTC

v_gene: TRBV20-1
abundance: few
j_gene: TRBJ1-3
d_gene: NA
CDR3aa: CSARDWASGSGNTIYF
CDR3nt: TGCAGTGCTAGAGATTGGGCCAGCGGGTCCGGAAACACCATATATTTT

v_gene: TRBV7-9
abundance: NA
j_gene: TRBJ1-5
d_gene: NA
CDR3aa: CASSLSSQPQHF
CDR3nt: TGTGCCAGCAGCTTATCCTCTCAGCCCCAGCATTTT

v_gene: TRBV5-1
abundance: few
j_gene: TRBJ2-7
d_gene: NA
CDR3aa: CASSLGNGYEQYF
CDR3nt: TGCGCCAGCAGCTTGGGAAATGGCTACGAGCAGTACTTC

v_gene: TRBV6-1
abundance: many
j_gene: TRBJ2-5
d_gene: NA
CDR3aa: CASRAPGVPWETQYF
CDR3nt: TGTGCCAGCAGAGCTCCAGGGGTCCCATGGGAGACCCAGTACTTC

v_gene: TRBV7-8
abundance: NA
j_gene: TRBJ2-2
d_gene: TRBD1
CDR3aa: CASSPGQGRRTGLLFF
CDR3nt: TGTGCCAGCAGCCCAGGACAGGGGCGGAGGACGGGTTTGCTGTTTTTT

v_gene: TRBV20-1
abundance: once
j_gene: TRBJ2-1
d_gene: TRBD2
CDR3aa: CSSSGRAYNEQFF
CDR3nt: TGCAGTTCCAGCGGGAGGGCTTACAATGAGCAGTTCTTC

v_gene: TRBV3-1
abundance: NA
j_gene: TRBJ2-7
d_gene: NA
CDR3aa: CASSWRNGINPYEQYF
CDR3nt: TGTGCCAGCAGTTGGCGGAACGGGATCAACCCCTACGAGCAGTACTTC

v_gene: TRBV11-2
abundance: many
j_gene: TRBJ2-5
d_gene: NA
CDR3aa: CASSLDGGSGETQYF
CDR3nt: TGTGCCAGCAGCTTAGATGGGGGTTCGGGGGAGACCCAGTACTTC

v_gene: TRBV28
abundance: many
j_gene: TRBJ1-2
d_gene: NA
CDR3aa: CASSLPIGGYGYTF
CDR3nt: TGTGCCAGCAGTCTTCCCATTGGAGGGTATGGCTACACCTTC

v_gene: TRBV7-9
abundance: many
j_gene: TRBJ2-7
d_gene: TRBD1
CDR3aa: CASSLVRDSYDYEQYF
CDR3nt: TGTGCCAGCAGCTTAGTCCGGGACAGCTACGACTACGAGCAGTACTTC